This is a list of T cell receptor beta chains from one sample in a study of shared clonotypes between healthy human individuals. The method was immunoSEQ multiplex PCR; TCRdb's version includes in-frame clones alone and lacks a portion of them. The table records 2 million to 3 million clones, approximately 93% of them present only once. The sample taken for sequencing was naive CD4+ T cells from PBMCs. Every receptor here comes from a man in his late teens or twenties in good health. Some clones in this sample may be carry-over from other donors' samples. Each CDR3 is given without its conserved first and last residue. The order of the fields is J gene, D gene, V gene, CDR3 protein. A D gene is named only where the DNA matches it firmly.

>TRBJ1-4|TRBD1|TRBV19
ASSTGGANEKLF
>TRBJ2-3|.|TRBV18
ASSPFQGGPDTQY
>TRBJ2-2|.|TRBV5-1
ASSAQLGVAAAGELF
>TRBJ2-5|TRBD2|TRBV25-1
ASSEGTSGFQKQETQY
>TRBJ2-4|.|TRBV5-4
ASRTWTLNDGGKNIQY
>TRBJ2-1|TRBD2|TRBV5-1
ASSLVLAGRSSYNEQF
>TRBJ1-2|.|TRBV4-1
ASSQDFRGRGYT
>TRBJ2-1|TRBD2|TRBV19
ASSLPSGRYNEQF
>TRBJ2-2|.|TRBV4-3
ASSLLPGIAGELF
>TRBJ2-7|.|TRBV4-1
ASSYLPGLSYEQY
>TRBJ2-5|.|TRBV7-9
ASSGTRETQY
>TRBJ2-6|.|TRBV2
ASSEETAAIGANVLT
>TRBJ1-4|.|TRBV5-1
ASSLLTGSNEKLF
>TRBJ2-6|.|TRBV18
ASSPQQTSSGANVLT
>TRBJ1-2|.|TRBV4-1
ASSQEGTNYGYT
>TRBJ1-2|TRBD1|TRBV20-1
SARQGAGYT
>TRBJ1-1|TRBD1|TRBV30
AWSDPGTGIGTEAF
>TRBJ2-7|TRBD2|TRBV7-3
ASSYQAGDEQY
>TRBJ2-2|.|TRBV2
ASSRTQNTGELF
>TRBJ2-1|TRBD1|TRBV9
ASSVTGSPTQGASSYNEQF